This TCR beta chain was sequenced during a study of T-cell reconstitution after alpha-beta-depleted transplantation in children. Study outcomes and limitations: The origin of alpha-beta T cells about two months after transplant was reportedly several hundred expanded graft clones. The main origin of T-cell counts and diversity one year after transplant was newly produced T cells.

During its preparation, the TCRbeta library received unique molecular identifiers. TCRdb passed the PCR reads through MiXCR, listing each CDR3 protein once. Of approximately 230,000 distinct CDR3 sequences listed, around 25% are singletons. The V end lost 0 bases, the J end lost 3 bases, and 15 bases lay between the germline ends. The CDR3 has 16 residues. The germline V gene encodes CDR1 LGHNA and CDR2 YNFKEQ. About this clonotype itself: What it binds is not known.

V usage is TRBV4-2 and J usage is TRBJ2-7; perhaps TRBD2 as D (5 bases). Sample: PBMCs, mostly from graft donor cells, taken 360 days after TCRalphabeta/CD19-depleted stem cell transplant. This receptor was identified in a female patient between 2 and 15 years old who had a stem cell transplant for congenital amegakaryocytic thrombocytopenia, so the T cells may come from the graft donor. DNA of the CDR3: TGTGCCAGCAGCCAAGAACGCGGGTTTATCGTCTACGAGCAGTACTTC. Amino acid sequence: CASSQERGFIVYEQYF.